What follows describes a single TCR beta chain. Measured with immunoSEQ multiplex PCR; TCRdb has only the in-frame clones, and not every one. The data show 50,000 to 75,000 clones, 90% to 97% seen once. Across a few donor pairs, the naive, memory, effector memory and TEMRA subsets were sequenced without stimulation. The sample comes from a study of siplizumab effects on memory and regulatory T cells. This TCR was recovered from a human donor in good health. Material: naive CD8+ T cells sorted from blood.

The CDR3 DNA follows: TGTGCCAGCAGTGAAAACCCACCCGGGGGGGCAATTTATGGCTACACCTTC. Translated: CASSENPPGGAIYGYTF. The gene calls are TRBV6-1 and TRBJ1-2; D might be TRBD1 (6 bases). This CDR3 has 17 residues. Germline CDR1 MNHNS, CDR2 SASEGT. Trimming pared 2 bases from V and 5 bases from J, leaving 21 bases between.